This T cell receptor (beta chain) appears in the sequencing data of a study of blood T cell repertoires in COVID-19. Repertoires were generated with immunoSEQ multiplex PCR, while TCRdb's copy carries only in-frame clones and drops some. This sample has under 300,000 clones, with around 83% found just once. Germline-derived CDR1 and CDR2 are MRHNA and SNTAGT. Trimming removed 0 bases at V and 8 bases at J, with 4 bases between. The CDR3 has 11 amino acids. On this clone: The sample holds other DNA sequences that translate to the same CDR3.

The chain combines TRBV6-4 with TRBJ1-2; D not resolved. This sequence was found in a young man who had recovered from COVID-19. Material for sequencing was peripheral blood. The CDR3 reads CASSDSRGYTF. For the CDR3, the DNA is TGTGCCAGCAGTGACTCGAGGGGCTACACCTTC.